In its sample, the clone carrying this TCR beta chain was seen once. Per the study methods: From reference gene primer amplification, estimates of nucleated cell counts were derived. Assay used: immunoSEQ multiplex PCR; TCRdb lists only in-frame clones, some missing. V and J calls and clone size are those listed in that table; D and trimming were worked out from the DNA. Of about 160,000 clones in the sample, around 90% are singletons; the top ten hold 3.5% to 4.5%. The record originates from a study of blood T cell repertoires in COVID-19. Study in general: COVID-19 samples from acute and convalescent phases originated in the United States, Italy and Spain. T cells, B-cell-depleted T cells, or PBMCs supplied cDNA or gDNA.

The CDR3 has 17 amino acids. The V end lost 0 bases, the J end lost 5 bases, and 16 bases lay between the germline ends. Germline-derived CDR1 and CDR2 are MGHRA and YSYEKL. The sample comprised peripheral blood. The V gene is TRBV4-1, the J gene TRBJ2-2; TRBD1 might be the D (6 bases). The sequence was obtained from a woman aged 55-69 years with active or convalescent COVID-19. For the CDR3, the DNA is TGCGCCAGCAGCCAAGAAGGTGGGGGCGTAGGGACCGGGGAGCTGTTTTTT. Protein sequence: CASSQEGGGVGTGELFF.